Listed below are T cell receptor beta chains from one sample, sequenced in a study of blood T cell repertoires in COVID-19. Sequenced by immunoSEQ multiplex PCR; TCRdb stores in-frame clones only, minus some. Altogether about 250,000 clones are present, around nine tenths being singletons, with the ten largest covering under 2%. The sample consisted of peripheral blood. These receptors were obtained from a woman aged 60-75 years who had recovered from COVID-19. Both conserved end residues are part of each CDR3.

CASSFVGGALTYGYTF | 16 | TRBV7-9
CASSRQGAYSKAFF | 14 | TRBV6-5
CASSLLRSGGPTQYF | 15 | TRBV11-1
CASSPGTVYEQYF | 13 | TRBV27
CASSQDAGKQETQYF | 15 | TRBV4-3
CASSRAGGQPQHF | 13 | TRBV6-5
CASKAGSVTEAFF | 13 | TRBV2
CASRWTGINYGYTF | 14 | TRBV2
CASRGGGVHEKLFF | 14 | TRBV6-6
CASSQARTSGGAYEQYF | 17 | TRBV4-1
CASSSAGGTAYGYTF | 15 | TRBV18
CASSLGLRTSGEFF | 14 | TRBV11-1
CASGPGNSGNTIYF | 14 | TRBV12-5
CASTVTGGRPPQHF | 14 | TRBV5-8